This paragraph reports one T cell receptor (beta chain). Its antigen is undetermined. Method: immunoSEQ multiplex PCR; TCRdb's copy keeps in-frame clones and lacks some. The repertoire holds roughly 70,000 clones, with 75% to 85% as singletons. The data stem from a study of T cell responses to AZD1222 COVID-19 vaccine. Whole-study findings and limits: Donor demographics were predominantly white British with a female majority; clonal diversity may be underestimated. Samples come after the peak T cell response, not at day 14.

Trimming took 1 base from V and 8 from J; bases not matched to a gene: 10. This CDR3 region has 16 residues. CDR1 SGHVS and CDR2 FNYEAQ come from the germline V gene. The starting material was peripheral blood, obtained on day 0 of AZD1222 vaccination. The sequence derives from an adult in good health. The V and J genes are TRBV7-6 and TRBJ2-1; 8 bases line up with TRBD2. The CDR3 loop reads CASSLEGGGLTDEQFF. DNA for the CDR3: TGTGCCAGCAGCTTAGAGGGCGGGGGGCTTACTGATGAGCAGTTCTTC.